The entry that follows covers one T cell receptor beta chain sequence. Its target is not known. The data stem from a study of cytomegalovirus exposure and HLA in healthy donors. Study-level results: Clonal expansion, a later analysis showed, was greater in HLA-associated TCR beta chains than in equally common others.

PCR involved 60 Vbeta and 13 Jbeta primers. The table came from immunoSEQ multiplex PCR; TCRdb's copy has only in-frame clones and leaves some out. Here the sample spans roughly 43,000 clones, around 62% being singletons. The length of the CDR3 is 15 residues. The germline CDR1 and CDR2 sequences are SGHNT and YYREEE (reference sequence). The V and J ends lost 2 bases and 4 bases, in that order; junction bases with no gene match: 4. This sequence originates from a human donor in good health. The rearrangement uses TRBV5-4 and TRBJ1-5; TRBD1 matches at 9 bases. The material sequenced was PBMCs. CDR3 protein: CASSFWGTGNQPQHF. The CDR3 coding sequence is TGTGCCAGCAGCTTTTGGGGGACAGGGAATCAGCCCCAGCATTTT. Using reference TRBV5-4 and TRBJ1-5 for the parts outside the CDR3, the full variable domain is ETGVTQSPTHLIKTRGQQVTLRCSSQSGHNTVSWYQQALGQGPQFIFQYYREEENGRGNFPPRFSGLQFPNYSSELNVNALELDDSALYLCASSFWGTGNQPQHFGDGTRLSIL.